The entry below describes one T cell receptor beta chain. This receptor's antigen is unknown. No much larger clone is present one base from it, and per-base qualities are unavailable. Each donor gave one peripheral blood draw, approximately 110 mL on average, collected into heparinised tubes. Using a panel that included CD45RO, CCR7, CD25, CD127, CD95 and CD27, naive, central memory, regulatory and stem cell-like memory CD4+ T cells were sorted on a BD FACSAria II. A purity above 95% was achieved for all sorted populations. PBMCs were isolated immediately by Lymphoprep density gradient centrifugation and stained directly without culture. Samples were stained and sorted in pairs, with one healthy donor and one patient per experiment, so that batch effects were minimized. Cut back by 1 base and 0 bases, the V and J ends lie 5 bases apart. Based on the germline V gene, the CDR1 and CDR2 sequences are MNHEY and SVGAGI. The cysteine opens and the phenylalanine closes a CDR3 of 14 amino acids. This entry keeps only the CDR3 DNA: 42 bases, framed from base 1.

These data originate in a study of beta chain features in type 1 diabetes listed by TCRdb under 2018. Some background on the complete study: Mean age, gender distribution, total cell number and subset yield were not different between patients and healthy donors. A total of around 100 million sorted cells were examined across all samples, and RNA yield correlated strongly with the number of cells per subset. In the study, recently diagnosed type 1 diabetes patients and matched healthy donors were compared on the TCRB repertoires of their sorted circulating CD4+ T cell subsets. Naive and central memory subsets were obtained from all 30 or so donors, but regulatory and stem cell-like memory subsets were isolated from only 8 patients and 8 healthy donors.

The entire isolated RNA was reverse transcribed using the High Capacity cDNA Reverse Transcription Kit, and thus expressed TCRB transcripts were sequenced. Deep immunoSEQ sequencing was performed on naive, central memory and regulatory T cell samples, with an average of about 3.6 million total reads per sample. Sorted cells were lysed in RLT buffer, and RNA was extracted using DNase-treated RNeasy Micro or Mini kits according to cell number. To prevent cross-contamination, each cell subset was processed individually, whereas patient and healthy donor samples were processed jointly. The immunoSEQ multiplex PCR was used to amplify TCRB sequences from cDNA, generating 87-bp fragments that spanned the CDR3 region. Amplicons were sequenced on the Illumina HiSeq platform. Under the source paper's analysis protocol: Synthetic template baselines were used to correct PCR bias computationally, reads within Hamming distance 2 were collapsed together, and singletons that could not be merged were discarded. Reads were aligned against IMGT to assign V, D and J genes, CDR3 length and insertions or deletions at six rearrangement sites. Within each subset, clonotype counts were normalized to sorted cell number, and only after that were true diversity and Gini coefficients computed with the tcR R package. The overlap coefficient, calculated on TCRB nucleotide sequences, was used to quantify repertoire sharing. As a proxy for the pre-selection repertoire, out-of-frame TCRB sequences from naive cells were analyzed. TCRdb re-hosts the immuneACCESS table, in-frame sequences only. Its copies lack some clones; in the studies checked, an unresolved V gene accounts for under half of them, and the cause for the rest is not known. V and J calls and clone size are copied from that table; D and trimming were computed from the DNA. This sample has 600,000 to 700,000 clones in its table, and roughly 12% of those were observed once. Of the sample, more than 0.095% falls within the top ten clones.

General findings and caveats noted by the study authors: PCR might favor shorter templates, but patient and control samples were amplified and corrected together, so any skew would affect both groups equally. Because small numbers of individuals were included in the HLA sub-analyses, any influence of HLA type on TCRB rearrangement was left unresolved. Naive, central memory and regulatory TCRB repertoires appeared to be more alike among patients than among healthy donors. In all four CD4+ subsets, TCRB CDR3 length was moderately but significantly shorter in type 1 diabetes patients. Fewer insertions and more nucleotide deletions at VDJ recombination sites were observed in patients with type 1 diabetes, implying thymic rearrangement abnormalities. Because cDNA was sequenced instead of genomic DNA, activated cells with high expression could be over-represented, although the groups did not differ in activation or CD3 levels.

The chain couples TRBV6-5 to TRBJ2-3; the D gene remains uncertain. Sequencing used naive CD4+ T cells from blood. This sample's cell subset or site label indicates: true naive CD4+ T cells. The TCR originated in a man aged 30 to 39 with type 1 diabetes. The DNA reads as follows: TGTGCCAGCAGTTACTTTAGTAGCACAGATACGCAGTATTTT. Its translation is CASSYFSSTDTQYF.